Presented here are 29 T cell receptor beta chains from one specimen sequenced in a study of blood T cell repertoires in COVID-19. TCRdb's copy holds only in-frame clones and misses some; the assay was immunoSEQ multiplex PCR. The sample has some 330,000 clones, around 87% seen once; the top ten hold 1.5% to 2.5%. The specimen sequenced was PBMCs or T cells enriched from blood (not recorded which). These TCRs come from a man in his forties in a cohort exposed to, infected with or recovered from COVID-19 (not recorded which).

The chain carries TRBV6-5 and TRBJ2-1, with TRBD2 as a possible D gene (6 bases). The CDR3 is 16 residues long. Trimming stripped 4 bases from V and 1 base from J, with 14 bases between. CDR1 is MNHEY and CDR2 is SVGAGI in the germline V gene. The CDR3, as DNA: TGTGCCAGCAGTTCCGGATTCGGGACTTCCTACAATGAGCAGTTCTTC. Protein product: CASSSGFGTSYNEQFF.

The chain combines TRBV7-2 with TRBJ2-7; 9 bases agree with TRBD2. The CDR3 runs 15 residues. CDR1 and CDR2 from the germline V gene are SGHTA and FQGNSA. The J segment lost 2 bases and the V segment lost 7 bases, leaving 9 bases of the junction unmatched. CDR3 nucleotide sequence: TGTGCCAGCACCTCCCGAGCGGGAGGTCCCTACGAGCAGTACTTC. It codes for CASTSRAGGPYEQYF. The variable domain in full, with the rest retrieved from reference TRBV7-2 and TRBJ2-7, is GAGVSQSPSNKVTEKGKDVELRCDPISGHTALYWYRQSLGQGLEFLIYFQGNSAPDKSGLPSDRFSAERTGGSVSTLTIQRTQQEDSAVYLCASTSRAGGPYEQYFGPGTRLTVT.

The chain is built from TRBV11-2 and TRBJ1-1, with 7 bases lining up with TRBD1. This CDR3 is 14 amino acids long. V shed 5 bases and J 1 base; nucleotides not matched to a gene: 4. Germline loops: CDR1 SGHAT, CDR2 FQNNGV. CDR3 bases: TGTGCCAGCAGCCTCAGGGGGGAGAACACTGAAGCTTTCTTT. This encodes CASSLRGENTEAFF.

V is TRBV28 and J is TRBJ2-3, with D perhaps TRBD1 (6 bases). The CDR3 length is 13 residues. Trimming removed 8 bases from V and 1 base from J, with 10 bases in between. The germline CDR1 and CDR2 sequences are MDHEN and SYDVKM. The CDR3 loop is CASGEGGTDTQYF. CDR3 nucleotide sequence: TGTGCCAGCGGAGAGGGGGGCACAGATACGCAGTATTTT.

The count of this clone is one. V is TRBV5-6 and J is TRBJ2-1; D may be TRBD1 (6 bases). The CDR3 spans 17 residues. V dropped 0 bases and J dropped 1 base, with 14 bases sitting between them. Germline V gene data show CDR1 as SGHDT and CDR2 as YYEEEE. The CDR3 region has the DNA TGTGCCAGCAGCTTGGAGCGGATCGGACAGTCCTACAATGAGCAGTTCTTC. It yields the protein CASSLERIGQSYNEQFF.

This clone was seen at least ten times. The identical CDR3 is also encoded by other nucleotide sequences in the sample. The chain recombines TRBV15 with TRBJ2-7; 11 bases fit TRBD1. This CDR3 is 16 amino acids long. The V gene's germline CDR1 is LNHNV and CDR2 YYDKDF (reference sequence). V shed 0 bases and J 3 bases; nucleotides not matched to a gene: 4. The CDR3 bases are TGTGCCACCAGCAGAGACACCGGGACAGGGGGCTACGAGCAGTACTTC. This encodes CATSRDTGTGGYEQYF.

This chain links TRBV25-1 with TRBJ1-3; possibly TRBD1 for D (5 bases). The V gene lost 8 bases and the J gene lost 1 base, with 12 bases spanning the gap. This CDR3 region has 14 residues. CDR1 is MGHDK, CDR2 SYGVNS, per germline. The CDR3, as DNA: TGTGCCAGCCGGGGGGGGGTATCTGGAAACACCATATATTTT. Its translation is CASRGGVSGNTIYF.

The chain has TRBV28 and TRBJ2-4; TRBD1 might be the D (6 bases). The ends were cut back, 6 bases at V and 1 base at J, with 22 bases in the middle. Germline lookup yields CDR1 MDHEN and CDR2 SYDVKM. There are 18 residues in the CDR3. The CDR3 is CASSIRLGAAFAKNIQYF. The DNA for the CDR3 is TGTGCCAGCAGCATTCGGTTGGGGGCGGCCTTTGCCAAAAACATTCAGTACTTC.

The rearrangement links TRBV14 to TRBJ2-2; D remains ambiguous. The CDR3 loop spans 14 amino acids. Germline-derived CDR1 and CDR2 are SGHDN and FVKESK. Deletions cut 1 base from V and 6 bases from J, with 9 bases between. The CDR3 coding sequence is TGTGCCAGCAGCCAAGGGGCACGCGCCGGGGAGCTGTTTTTT. This encodes CASSQGARAGELFF.

With respect to this clone: Other DNA sequences from this sample encode an identical CDR3 as well. The V call is TRBV5-1, the J call TRBJ1-3; 7 positions match TRBD1. The CDR3 has 15 amino acids. The junction had 1 base not matched to a gene; V was cut back by 0 bases and J by 1 base. Germline CDR1 is SGHRS and CDR2 is YFSETQ. The CDR3 here is CASSLEGASGNTIYF. The CDR3 DNA sequence: TGCGCCAGCAGCTTGGAGGGGGCATCTGGAAACACCATATATTTT.

The chain links TRBV3-1 (or the pseudogene TRBV3-2) to TRBJ2-7; 8 nucleotides align to TRBD2. Looked up from germline, CDR1 is LGHDT and CDR2 is YNNKEL (reference sequence). The CDR3 spans 14 residues. V gave up 3 bases and J gave up 0 bases; unmatched junction bases: 1. CDR3 protein: CASSQTSVSYEQYF. Written as DNA, the CDR3 is TGTGCCAGCAGCCAGACTAGCGTCTCCTACGAGCAGTACTTC.

The rearrangement links TRBV30 to TRBJ1-2, with 11 positions matching TRBD1. The trim removed 0 bases at V and 9 bases at J, leaving 9 bases unmatched. This CDR3 spans 15 amino acids. The V gene's germline CDR1 is GTSNPN and CDR2 SVGIG (reference sequence). The CDR3 region is CAWSVKRGQGVRYTF. CDR3 bases: TGTGCCTGGAGTGTAAAAAGGGGACAGGGGGTTCGCTACACCTTC.

The chain has TRBV2 and TRBJ1-2; weak D call: TRBD1 (5 bases). Germline-derived CDR1 and CDR2 are SNHLY and FYNNEI. Trimming cost V 7 bases and J 4 bases, with 16 bases left between them. The CDR3 is 14 amino acids. The CDR3 reads CASKPGGGAYGYTF. Here the CDR3 DNA reads TGTGCCAGCAAACCGGGTGGAGGGGCCTATGGCTACACCTTC.

The chain links TRBV19 to TRBJ2-7; perhaps TRBD1 as D (5 bases). V lost 5 bases, J lost 2 bases, and 16 bases lay in between. Looked up from germline, CDR1 is LNHDA and CDR2 is SQIVND (reference sequence). This CDR3 contains 15 residues. The CDR3, as DNA: TGTGCCAGTAGTCCAGGCGCTAGGGGCCCCTACGAGCAGTACTTC. Amino acid sequence: CASSPGARGPYEQYF.

The chain carries TRBV28 and TRBJ2-2; D ambiguous. The CDR3 has 13 amino acids. The V gene lost 9 bases and the J gene lost 1 base, with 9 bases spanning the gap. Germline values: CDR1 MDHEN, CDR2 SYDVKM. CDR3 DNA: TGTGCCAGTTCTAAGCGGAACACCGGGGAGCTGTTTTTT. It yields the protein CASSKRNTGELFF. The variable domain in full, completed from reference TRBV28 and TRBJ2-2, reads DVKVTQSSRYLVKRTGEKVFLECVQDMDHENMFWYRQDPGLGLRLIYFSYDVKMKEKGDIPEGYSVSREKKERFSLILESASTNQTSMYLCASSKRNTGELFFGEGSRLTVL.

The chain is built from TRBV3-1 (or the pseudogene TRBV3-2) and TRBJ2-7; 8 nucleotides line up with TRBD2. With V trimmed by 5 bases and J by 3 bases, 9 bases remained unmatched. This CDR3 contains 15 residues. Germline V gene sequence: CDR1 LGHDT, CDR2 YNNKEL (reference sequence). CDR3 protein: CASSIRGSGVYEQYF. The CDR3 DNA is TGTGCCAGCAGCATCCGGGGTAGCGGGGTCTACGAGCAGTACTTC.

V is TRBV25-1 and J is TRBJ1-1, with D possibly being TRBD1 (5 bases). Germline CDR1 and CDR2: MGHDK and SYGVNS. The CDR3 contains 13 residues. The V gene lost 4 bases and the J gene lost 5 bases, with 11 bases spanning the gap. This chain's CDR3 is CASSGAGRTEAFF. CDR3 bases: TGTGCCAGCAGTGGAGCAGGGAGGACTGAAGCTTTCTTT. The variable domain in full, completed from reference TRBV25-1 and TRBJ1-1, reads EADIYQTPRYLVIGTGKKITLECSQTMGHDKMYWYQQDPGMELHLIHYSYGVNSTEKGDLSSESTVSRIRTEHFPLTLESARPSHTSQYLCASSGAGRTEAFFGQGTRLTVV.

The CDR3 nucleotides read TGTGCCAGCAGCCCAGGGGGAAGAGTGGGTGAGCAGTTCTTC. It yields the protein CASSPGGRVGEQFF. The chain carries TRBV6-5 and TRBJ2-1; the match to TRBD1 covers 7 bases. Germline V gene data show CDR1 as MNHEY and CDR2 as SVGAGI. Trimming took 6 bases from V and 9 from J; bases not matched to a gene: 11. CDR3 size: 14 residues.

This chain links TRBV4-2 with TRBJ2-3, with TRBD2 matching over 10 bases. Germline loops: CDR1 LGHNA, CDR2 YNFKEQ. The V segment lost 0 bases and the J segment 2 bases; nucleotides outside the gene matches: 5. The CDR3 runs 17 residues. The DNA of the CDR3 is TGTGCCAGCAGCCAAGAATTAGGACTAGCGGACACAGATACGCAGTATTTT. This codes for CASSQELGLADTDTQYF.

The chain couples TRBV15 to TRBJ1-1; the D gene is possibly TRBD1 (6 bases). CDR3 size: 15 residues. In germline, CDR1 is LNHNV, CDR2 YYDKDF (reference sequence). Trimming cost V 5 bases and J 7 bases, with 20 bases left between them. This chain's CDR3 is CATSGRSSTGREAFF. CDR3 bases: TGTGCCACCAGCGGGCGGAGTAGCACAGGGCGTGAAGCTTTCTTT.

The chain links TRBV3-1 (or the pseudogene TRBV3-2) to TRBJ1-1, with D perhaps matching TRBD1 (6 bases). The germline CDR1 and CDR2 sequences are LGHDT and YNNKEL (reference sequence). The CDR3 runs 11 residues. The germline V and J ends were trimmed by 5 bases and 7 bases, with 8 bases remaining between them. Written as DNA, the CDR3 is TGTGCCAGCAGCACACAGGGTGAAGCTTTCTTT. It is translated as CASSTQGEAFF.

The sample holds one count of this clone. This chain connects TRBV19 to TRBJ2-7; 11 positions match TRBD2. This CDR3 has 18 amino acids. V was clipped by 4 bases and J by 3 bases; unmatched bases: 14. From germline, CDR1 is LNHDA and CDR2 SQIVND (reference sequence). The CDR3 DNA follows: TGTGCCAGTAGTAGTGGACAGGGGACTAGCGGCCTTGACTACGAGCAGTACTTC. Translated, it gives CASSSGQGTSGLDYEQYF.

The V call is TRBV1, the J call TRBJ2-2; TRBD1 is taken as the D call from the table, unchecked against the DNA. TRBV1 is labeled a pseudogene. The CDR3 has 14 residues. This CDR3 reads CTSRWAECAGELFF. In DNA form, the CDR3 reads TGCACCAGCAGGTGGGCTGAGTGCGCCGGGGAGCTGTTTTTT.

The rearrangement links TRBV6-6 to TRBJ2-7; 16 bases line up with TRBD2. V trimming: 6 bases; J trimming: 7 bases; junction bases outside the gene matches: 9. The CDR3 runs 16 residues. The germline gives CDR1 MNHNY, CDR2 SVGAGI (reference sequence). The DNA for the CDR3 is TGTGCCAGCAGCGCCGGGACTAGCGGGAGGGCCGAGGAGCAGTACTTC. It is translated as CASSAGTSGRAEEQYF.

J is TRBJ1-6 and V is TRBV27; D unclear. V was clipped by 6 bases and J by 5 bases, with 8 bases between them. The CDR3 contains 13 residues. The germline V gene encodes CDR1 MNHEY and CDR2 SMNVEV (reference sequence). The CDR3 spells CASSGVHNSPLHF. The CDR3 bases are TGTGCCAGCAGCGGGGTACATAATTCACCCCTCCACTTT.

This sequence joins TRBV18 and TRBJ2-7; TRBD1 matches at 9 bases. The length of the CDR3 is 14 residues. Looked up from germline, CDR1 is KGHSH and CDR2 is LQKENI. The V segment lost 6 bases and the J segment 2 bases; nucleotides outside the gene matches: 5. The CDR3 DNA sequence: TGTGCCAGCTCTTCGGGACAGGGCACCTACGAGCAGTACTTC. Translation gives CASSSGQGTYEQYF.

The J gene is TRBJ2-7, the V gene TRBV11-1; TRBD1 matches 7 bases. CDR1 is SGHAT and CDR2 is FQDESV in the germline V gene (reference sequence). The ends lost 6 bases at V and 2 bases at J; junction bases unmatched: 10. The CDR3 totals 15 residues. In nucleotides, the CDR3 is TGTGCCAGCAGATCCTTTTCTCAGGGGGCCTACGAGCAGTACTTC. It translates to CASRSFSQGAYEQYF. The full variable domain, its missing parts supplied by reference TRBV11-1 and TRBJ2-7, is EAEVAQSPRYKITEKSQAVAFWCDPISGHATLYWYRQILGQGPELLVQFQDESVVDDSQLPKDRFSAERLKGVDSTLKIQPAELGDSAMYLCASRSFSQGAYEQYFGPGTRLTVT.

The table lists this clone with a count of one. The gene calls are TRBV10-3 and TRBJ1-4, with 8 bases identical to TRBD1. Trimming took 6 bases from V and 4 from J; bases not matched to a gene: 16. Germline V gene sequence: CDR1 ENHRY, CDR2 SYGVKD. This CDR3 region has 18 residues. The CDR3 nucleotides read TGTGCCATCAGCCCTACGGGGACAGGCAGCGGTTTTAATGAAAAACTGTTTTTT. Protein product: CAISPTGTGSGFNEKLFF.

In nucleotides, the CDR3 is TGTGCCACCAGTGACCCGCCCACAGGCAATGAGCAGTTCTTC. Protein sequence: CATSDPPTGNEQFF. The chain links TRBV24-1 to TRBJ2-1; D perhaps matches TRBD1 (5 bases). Germline loops: CDR1 KGHDR, CDR2 SFDVKD. The CDR3 consists of 14 residues. With 4 bases removed from V and 6 bases from J, the gap between germline ends came to 12 bases.